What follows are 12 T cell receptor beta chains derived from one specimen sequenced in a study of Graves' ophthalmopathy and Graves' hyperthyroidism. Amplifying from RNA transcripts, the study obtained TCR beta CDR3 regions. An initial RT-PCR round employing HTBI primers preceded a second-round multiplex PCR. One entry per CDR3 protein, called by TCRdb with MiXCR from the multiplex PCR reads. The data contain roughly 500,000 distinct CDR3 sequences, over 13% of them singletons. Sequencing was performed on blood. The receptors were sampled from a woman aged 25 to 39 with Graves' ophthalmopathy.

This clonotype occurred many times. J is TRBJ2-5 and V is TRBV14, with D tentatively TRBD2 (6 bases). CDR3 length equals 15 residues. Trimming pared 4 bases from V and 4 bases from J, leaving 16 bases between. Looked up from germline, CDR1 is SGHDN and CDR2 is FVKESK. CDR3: CASSLNLGAGETQYF. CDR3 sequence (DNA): TGTGCCAGCAGCCTAAATCTGGGAGCGGGAGAGACCCAGTACTTC.

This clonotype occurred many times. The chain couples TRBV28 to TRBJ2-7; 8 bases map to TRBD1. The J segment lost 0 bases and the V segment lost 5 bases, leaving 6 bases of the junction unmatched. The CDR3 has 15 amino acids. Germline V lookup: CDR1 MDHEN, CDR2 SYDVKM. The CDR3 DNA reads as TGTGCCAGCAGTATACGACAGGGGAGCTCCTACGAGCAGTACTTC. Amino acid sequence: CASSIRQGSSYEQYF.

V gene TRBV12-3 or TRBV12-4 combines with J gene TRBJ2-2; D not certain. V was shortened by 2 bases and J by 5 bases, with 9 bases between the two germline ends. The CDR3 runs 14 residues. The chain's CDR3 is CASSLMVGTGELFF. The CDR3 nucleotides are TGTGCCAGCAGTTTAATGGTCGGGACCGGGGAGCTGTTTTTT.

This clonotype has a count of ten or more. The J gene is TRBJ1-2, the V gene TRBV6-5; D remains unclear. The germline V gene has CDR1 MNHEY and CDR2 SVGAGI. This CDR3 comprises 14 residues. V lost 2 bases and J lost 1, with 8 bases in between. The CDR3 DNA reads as TGTGCCAGCAGTTACGATCGGGGTAACTATGGCTACACCTTC. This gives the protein CASSYDRGNYGYTF.

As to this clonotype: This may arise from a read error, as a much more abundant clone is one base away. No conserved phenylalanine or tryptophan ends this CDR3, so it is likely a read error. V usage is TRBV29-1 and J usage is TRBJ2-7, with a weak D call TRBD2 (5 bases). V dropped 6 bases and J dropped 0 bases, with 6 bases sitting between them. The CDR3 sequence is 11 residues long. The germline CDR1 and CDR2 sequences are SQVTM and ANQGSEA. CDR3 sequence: CSVRVSYEQYY. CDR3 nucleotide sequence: TGCAGCGTGCGGGTCTCCTACGAGCAGTACTAC.

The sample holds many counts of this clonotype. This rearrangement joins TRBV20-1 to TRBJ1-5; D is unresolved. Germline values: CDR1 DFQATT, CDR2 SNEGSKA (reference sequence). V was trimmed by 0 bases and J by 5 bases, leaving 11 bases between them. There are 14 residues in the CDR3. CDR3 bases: TGCAGTGCTAGAGATCATCAGCGTGATCAGCCCCAGCATTTT. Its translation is CSARDHQRDQPQHF.

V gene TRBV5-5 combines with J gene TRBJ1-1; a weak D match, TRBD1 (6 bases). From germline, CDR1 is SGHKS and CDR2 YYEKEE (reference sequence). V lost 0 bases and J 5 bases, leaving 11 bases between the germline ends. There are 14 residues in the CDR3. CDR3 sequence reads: CASSLAPGVTEAFF. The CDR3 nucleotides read TGTGCCAGCAGCTTGGCCCCAGGGGTGACTGAAGCTTTCTTT.

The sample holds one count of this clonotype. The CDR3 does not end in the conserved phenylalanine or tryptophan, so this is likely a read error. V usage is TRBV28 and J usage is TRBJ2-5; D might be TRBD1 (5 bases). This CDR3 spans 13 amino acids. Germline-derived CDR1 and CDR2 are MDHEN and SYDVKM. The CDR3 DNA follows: TGTGCCAGCAACCCAGGGTCGCAAGAGTCCCAGTACTAC. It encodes CASNPGSQESQYY.

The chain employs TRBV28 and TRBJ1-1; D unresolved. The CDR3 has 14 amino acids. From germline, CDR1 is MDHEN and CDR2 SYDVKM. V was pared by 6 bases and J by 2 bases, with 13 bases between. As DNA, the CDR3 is TGTGCCAGCAGAGAGGGTTGGAAAAACACTGAAGCTTTCTTT. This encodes CASREGWKNTEAFF.

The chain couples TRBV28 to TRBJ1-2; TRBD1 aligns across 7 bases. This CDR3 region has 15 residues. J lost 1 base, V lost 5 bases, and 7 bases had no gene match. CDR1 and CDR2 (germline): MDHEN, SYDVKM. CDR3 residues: CASSEGGGVNYGYTF. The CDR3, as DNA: TGTGCCAGCAGTGAAGGAGGGGGCGTTAACTATGGCTACACCTTC.

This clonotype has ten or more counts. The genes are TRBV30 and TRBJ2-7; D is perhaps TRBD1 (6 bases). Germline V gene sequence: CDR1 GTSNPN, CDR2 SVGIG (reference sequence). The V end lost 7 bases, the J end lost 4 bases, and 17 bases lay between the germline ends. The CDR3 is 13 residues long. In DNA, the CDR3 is TGTGCCTTCGTGGACAGAGCCCTTTACGAGCAGTACTTC. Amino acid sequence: CAFVDRALYEQYF.

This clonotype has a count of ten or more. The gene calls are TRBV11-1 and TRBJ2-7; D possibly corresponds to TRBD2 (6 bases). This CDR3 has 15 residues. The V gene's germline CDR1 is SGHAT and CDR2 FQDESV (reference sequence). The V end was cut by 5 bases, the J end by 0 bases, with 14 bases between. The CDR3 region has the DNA TGTGCCAGCAGCCCTCTTGGTAGCGGCTCCTACGAGCAGTACTTC. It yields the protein CASSPLGSGSYEQYF.